This T cell receptor beta chain stems from a study of T cells after yellow fever vaccination. TCRdb passed the 5' RACE reads through MiXCR, listing each CDR3 protein once. The data show 250,000 to 300,000 distinct CDR3 sequences, with 10% to 15% seen just once and roughly 0.5% held by the top ten. The sample in question was CD4+ T cells sorted from PBMCs, obtained 45 days after the yellow fever booster vaccination. This sequence was found in a man under 40 who received the YFV17D yellow fever vaccine.

The CDR3 nucleotides read TGTGCCACCAGCAGAGATCGGACTAGCGGGAACTACGAGCAGTACTTC. The encoded protein is CATSRDRTSGNYEQYF. The chain recombines TRBV15 with TRBJ2-7, with 12 bases matching TRBD2. V lost 0 bases and J lost 3; bases outside the gene matches: 3. The CDR3 is 16 residues long. Germline CDR1 reads LNHNV; CDR2 reads YYDKDF (reference sequence).